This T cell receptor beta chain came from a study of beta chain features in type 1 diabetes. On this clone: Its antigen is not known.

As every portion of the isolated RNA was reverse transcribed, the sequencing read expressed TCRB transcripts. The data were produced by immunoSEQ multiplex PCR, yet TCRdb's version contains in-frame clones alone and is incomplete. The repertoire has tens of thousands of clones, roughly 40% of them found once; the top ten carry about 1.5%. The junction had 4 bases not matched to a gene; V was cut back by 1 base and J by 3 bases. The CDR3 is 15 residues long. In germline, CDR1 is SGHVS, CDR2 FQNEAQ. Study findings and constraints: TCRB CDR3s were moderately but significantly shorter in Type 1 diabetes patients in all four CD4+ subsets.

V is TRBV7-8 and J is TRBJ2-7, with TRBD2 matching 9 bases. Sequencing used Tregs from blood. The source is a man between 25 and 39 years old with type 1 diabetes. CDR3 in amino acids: CASSLGREGLYEQYF. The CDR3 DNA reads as TGTGCCAGCAGCTTAGGGCGGGAGGGCCTCTACGAGCAGTACTTC.